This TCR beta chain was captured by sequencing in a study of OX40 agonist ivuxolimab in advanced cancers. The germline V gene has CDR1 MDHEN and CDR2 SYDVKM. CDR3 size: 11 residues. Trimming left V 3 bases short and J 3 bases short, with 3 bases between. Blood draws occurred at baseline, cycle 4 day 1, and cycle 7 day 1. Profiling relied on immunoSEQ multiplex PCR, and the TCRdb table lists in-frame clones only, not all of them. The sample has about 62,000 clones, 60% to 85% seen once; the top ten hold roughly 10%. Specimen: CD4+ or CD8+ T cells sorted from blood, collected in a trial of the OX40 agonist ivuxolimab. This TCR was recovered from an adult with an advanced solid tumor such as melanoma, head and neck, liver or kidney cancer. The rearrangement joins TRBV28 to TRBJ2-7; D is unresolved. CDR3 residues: CASSFLYEQYF. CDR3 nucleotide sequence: TGTGCCAGCAGTTTCCTCTACGAGCAGTACTTC.